This T cell receptor (beta chain) was recorded in a study of low-dose radiotherapy and immunotherapy resistance in tumors. Time point: before trial treatment. This clonotype was counted many times. The CDR3 contains 14 residues. Trimming cost V 5 bases and J 9 bases; bases outside gene matches: 11. Germline V gene lookup returns CDR1 SGHRS and CDR2 YFSETQ. TRAV- and TRBV-specific primers primed first-strand cDNA, covering alpha and beta chains. With a constant-region primer and a V-primer adapter, TCRs were subjected to approximately 21 PCR cycles of amplification. mRNA, after isolation, was amplified by in vitro transcription. TCRdb passed the reads through MiXCR, listing each CDR3 protein once. Of about 64,000 distinct CDR3 sequences detected, roughly 29% appear once; the ten largest clones hold about 6.6%.

The receptor was derived from a male donor with rectosigmoid adenocarcinoma. The chain carries TRBV5-1 and TRBJ2-4; TRBD1 matches 7 bases. The sample here was PBMCs, taken before treatment. CDR3 nucleotides: TGCGCCAGCAGACCCTCAGGGGGAGCAGGCATTCAGTACTTC. Residues: CASRPSGGAGIQYF.